The clone carrying this T cell receptor (beta chain) was observed a handful of times. Its antigen is as yet unknown. Each CDR3 protein is one row after TCRdb ran MiXCR on the RT-PCR reads. The table has under 750,000 distinct CDR3 sequences, roughly 12% seen once; the top ten hold roughly 10%. The sample originates from a study of response to subunit inactivated influenza vaccine. General study results and limits: Each seasonal influenza vaccination recruits few new T cells, the authors suggested.

Trimming shortened V by 6 bases and J by 2 bases, and 6 bases separated the two germline ends. CDR1 and CDR2 (germline): SGHTA, FQGNSA. CDR3 size: 12 residues. The sample was PBMCs from blood, taken on the day of vaccination. This receptor was taken from a man in his fifties who received an inactivated influenza vaccine. The chain is built from TRBV7-2 and TRBJ2-3, with D hard to call. The CDR3 reads CASRGFTDTQYF. The CDR3 DNA reads TGTGCCAGCAGAGGTTTCACAGATACGCAGTATTTT.